A selection of T cell receptor beta chains follows, all from one sample in a study of shared clonotypes between healthy human individuals. The table came from immunoSEQ multiplex PCR; TCRdb's copy has only in-frame clones and leaves some out. The top ten clones hold roughly 0.62% of a sample with over a million clones, about 84% of them seen once. The material sequenced was memory CD4+ T cells from PBMCs. The receptor source for this set is a man aged 18 to 35 in good health. Some clones in this sample may be carry-over from other donors' samples. Each CDR3 is given with its conserved first and last residue.

cdr3_aa,v_call,j_call
CASSLGTGRGYEQYF,TRBV5-1,TRBJ2-7
CARSICNRDRVTYEQYF,TRBV5-3,TRBJ2-7
CASSLAQGLGQDTDTQYF,TRBV7-9,TRBJ2-3
CASSVFGSTDTQYF,TRBV2,TRBJ2-3
CASSNTATGSETQYF,TRBV4-3,TRBJ2-5
CASSLGRGRVYEQYF,TRBV7-2,TRBJ2-7
CASSPGQGTYNEQFF,TRBV5-1,TRBJ2-1
CASTLGGVIRSGNTIYF,TRBV28,TRBJ1-3
CASSLITDIYGYTF,TRBV28,TRBJ1-2
CATSSLSNEKLFF,TRBV15,TRBJ1-4
CASSGSQATVSGEQYF,TRBV6-1,TRBJ2-7
CASSYGGETQYF,TRBV6-5,TRBJ2-5
CASSLVRAGEEQYF,TRBV7-6,TRBJ2-7
CASSLRAGVASEQYF,TRBV5-1,TRBJ2-7
CASSQLDRSEQYF,TRBV14,TRBJ2-7
CASSLSSGRSYEQYF,TRBV27,TRBJ2-7
CASSETSGMLYEQYF,TRBV19,TRBJ2-7
CASSYGGDPEKLFF,TRBV28,TRBJ1-4
CSARGYSGNQETQYF,TRBV29-1,TRBJ2-5
CSASHTEAFF,TRBV20-1,TRBJ1-1
CASSSWGGGYGYTF,TRBV11-2,TRBJ1-2
CSVRQGGGQPQHF,TRBV29-1,TRBJ1-5
CASSFKYQETQYF,TRBV27,TRBJ2-5
CASSLRAGTIYGYTF,TRBV7-2,TRBJ1-2
CASSLIQIYGYTF,TRBV28,TRBJ1-2